These T cell receptor beta chains were read from a single sample in a study of T cell responses to AZD1222 COVID-19 vaccine. Here immunoSEQ multiplex PCR was the method, and the copy in TCRdb shows in-frame clones only, minus some. The data contain roughly 140,000 clones, more than 85% of them seen just once; the ten biggest clones take up around 1.9%. The sample here was peripheral blood, taken on day 0 of AZD1222 vaccination. The receptors were gathered from an adult in good health. CDR3s include the opening cysteine and the closing phenylalanine or tryptophan. The D gene is left open where the match is weak. Clone size is shown for a subset of rows, as once, few, many or a class of expanded clone.

clone size	V gene	D gene	J gene	CDR3 DNA	CDR3 protein
.	TRBV6-1	TRBD2	TRBJ2-1	TGTGCCAGCAGTGAAGAGGGAGGGTTGGGTGGTGAGCAGTTCTTC	CASSEEGGLGGEQFF
few	TRBV7-9	.	TRBJ2-3	TGTGCCAGCAACCCTGGGGGGGCGGGAGCAGATACGCAGTATTTT	CASNPGGAGADTQYF
once	TRBV19	TRBD1	TRBJ1-5	TGTGCCAGTAGTATAGATGGGACAGGGTTTCAGCCCCAGCATTTT	CASSIDGTGFQPQHF
.	TRBV10-2	.	TRBJ1-2	TGCGCCAGCTCAACCCAGCCGGATGGTGGCTACACCTTC	CASSTQPDGGYTF
.	TRBV2	TRBD1	TRBJ2-1	TGTGCCAGCAGTTCACCGACGACAGGGGTAGACAATGAGCAGTTCTTC	CASSSPTTGVDNEQFF
.	TRBV6-5	.	TRBJ1-1	TGTGCCAGCACACCCAAGAGGGGGTTCGCTGAAGCTTTCTTT	CASTPKRGFAEAFF
.	TRBV11-2	.	TRBJ2-7	TGTGCCAGCAGCTTAGATCGGCTCCATCTACGCTACGAGCAGTACTTC	CASSLDRLHLRYEQYF
.	TRBV18	.	TRBJ1-1	TGTGCCAGCTCACCGTCCAGAGTAAACACTGAAGCTTTCTTT	CASSPSRVNTEAFF
.	TRBV12-3/TRBV12-4	TRBD1	TRBJ2-7	TGTGCCAGCAGCTTCACAGGGGTCGGGCAGTACTTC	CASSFTGVGQYF
.	TRBV11-2	TRBD1	TRBJ1-1	TGTGCCAGCAGCCTAACCGGGACAGCTATGAACACTGAAGCTTTCTTT	CASSLTGTAMNTEAFF
.	TRBV20-1	.	TRBJ1-1	TGCAGTGTTTGGTTGAACACTGAAGCTTTCTTT	CSVWLNTEAFF
.	TRBV11-2	TRBD2	TRBJ2-1	TGTGCCAGCAGCTTAGGGACTAGCGGGAGGATTGGCAATGAGCAGTTCTTC	CASSLGTSGRIGNEQFF
.	TRBV7-6	TRBD2	TRBJ2-1	TGTGCCAGCAGCCGGTTACTAGCGGGGGGGTGGAATGAGCAGTTCTTC	CASSRLLAGGWNEQFF
once	TRBV3-1/TRBV3-2	.	TRBJ1-1	TGTGCCAGCAGCCAAGCAGGGAGGGACACTGAAGCTTTCTTT	CASSQAGRDTEAFF
.	TRBV7-2	TRBD1	TRBJ2-7	TGTGCCAGCGGTTGGGCAGGGGGATCCTACGAGCAGTACTTC	CASGWAGGSYEQYF
once	TRBV4-2	.	TRBJ1-5	TGTGCCAGCAGCCAAGAAAACAGGGAGGGCAATCAGCCCCAGCATTTT	CASSQENREGNQPQHF
.	TRBV25-1	.	TRBJ1-3	TGTGCCAGCAGTGAACCCCCCCCTGGAAACACCATATATTTT	CASSEPPPGNTIYF
.	TRBV5-4	TRBD2	TRBJ2-1	TGTGCCAGCTCCCCGTATCGGGACTACCTTTCCAATGAGCAGTTCTTC	CASSPYRDYLSNEQFF
.	TRBV7-9	.	TRBJ2-7	TGTGCCAGCAGCCGGGACTCTTCCTACGAGCAGTACTTC	CASSRDSSYEQYF
.	TRBV12-2	.	TRBJ1-4	TGTGCAAGTCGCCCCCGGGACACCTCGGGCACTAATGAAAAACTGTTTTTT	CASRPRDTSGTNEKLFF
.	TRBV5-4	.	TRBJ1-3	TGTGCCAGCAGCTCCAGGACAGCCCCCTCTGGAAACACCATATATTTT	CASSSRTAPSGNTIYF
once	TRBV6-5	.	TRBJ2-1	TGTGCCAGCAGTTACCTGACGTCCAATGAGCAGTTCTTC	CASSYLTSNEQFF
once	TRBV19	TRBD1	TRBJ2-7	TGTGCCAGTAGTTTTGGACAGGGCTACGAGCAGTACTTC	CASSFGQGYEQYF
few	TRBV6-5	TRBD1	TRBJ1-4	TGTGCCAGTCAGACAGGGGTTAGGGAAAAACTGTTTTTT	CASQTGVREKLFF